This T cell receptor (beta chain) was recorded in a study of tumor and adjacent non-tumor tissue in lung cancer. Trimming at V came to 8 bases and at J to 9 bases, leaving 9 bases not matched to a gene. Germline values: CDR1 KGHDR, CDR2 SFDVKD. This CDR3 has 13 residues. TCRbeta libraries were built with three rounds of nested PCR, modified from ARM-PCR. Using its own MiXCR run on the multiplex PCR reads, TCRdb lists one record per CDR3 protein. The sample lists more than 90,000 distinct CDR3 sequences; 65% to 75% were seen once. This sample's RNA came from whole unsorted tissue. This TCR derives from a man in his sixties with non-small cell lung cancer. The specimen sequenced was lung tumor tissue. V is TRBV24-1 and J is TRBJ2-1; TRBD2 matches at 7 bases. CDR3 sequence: CATIMAGDGEQFF. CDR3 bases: TGTGCCACCATTATGGCGGGGGACGGTGAGCAGTTCTTC.